The 3 T cell receptor beta chains given below trace back to one sample, sequenced in a study of T cells in Graves' hyperthyroidism and ophthalmopathy. RNA transcripts gave rise to amplified TCR beta CDR3 regions. Primed by the HTBI set, a first-round RT-PCR was run on the TCR CDR3. TCRdb analysed the multiplex PCR reads with MiXCR anew, one entry per CDR3 protein. This table has 350,000 or so distinct CDR3 sequences, 18% appearing once. Specimen: blood. These receptors originate from a woman aged 45-60 years with Graves' hyperthyroidism.

The chain links TRBV13 to TRBJ2-2, with D perhaps given as TRBD1 or TRBD2 (5 bases each). Germline CDR1 reads PRHDT; CDR2 reads FYEKMQ (reference sequence). CDR3 size: 16 residues. V was shortened by 4 bases and J by 0 bases, with 12 bases between the two germline ends. The CDR3 bases are TGTGCCAGCAGCTCCCGGGGCTGGGCGAACACCGGGGAGCTGTTTTTT. Translated, it gives CASSSRGWANTGELFF.

The chain has TRBV9 and TRBJ2-5; tentatively, D is TRBD2 (6 bases). This CDR3 contains 14 residues. Trimming left V 4 bases short and J 5 bases short, with 15 bases between. Germline V CDR1 and CDR2: SGDLS, YYNGEE. The CDR3 sequence is CASSSGFHLETQYF. Here the CDR3 DNA reads TGTGCCAGCAGCAGCGGGTTCCACCTGGAGACCCAGTACTTC.

This clonotype has only a few counts. The CDR3 is CAVDEQYV. CDR3 sequence (DNA): TGTGCCGTGGACGAGCAGTACGTC. This sequence joins TRBV6-1 and TRBJ2-7; no firm D call. This CDR3 spans 8 amino acids. Trimming pared 11 bases from V and 5 bases from J, leaving 4 bases between. The germline V gene has CDR1 MNHNS and CDR2 SASEGT.